The sequence of this T cell receptor (beta chain) was determined in a study of blood T cell repertoires in COVID-19. At the level of the study: Samples taken during acute and convalescent COVID-19 were collected in the United States, Italy and Spain.

Per germline, CDR1 SGHTA and CDR2 FQGNSA. This CDR3 has 16 amino acids. V was clipped by 7 bases and J by 2 bases; unmatched bases: 10. Per the study methods: Estimates of nucleated cell counts were drawn from the amplification of reference gene primers. The table came from immunoSEQ multiplex PCR; TCRdb's copy has only in-frame clones and leaves some out. The V and J calls and clone size were taken over from that table, and D and trimming were inferred from the DNA. The sample lists 210,000 or so clones, roughly 84% occurring once. This chain connects TRBV7-2 to TRBJ2-7; 11 bases fit TRBD2. The clonotype comes from a woman older than 75 with active or convalescent COVID-19. Sample: peripheral blood. The CDR3 region has the DNA TGTGCCAGCACCCTTAGCGGGAGGGTGGTTCCCTACGAGCAGTACTTC. It translates to CASTLSGRVVPYEQYF.